The rows below give T cell receptor beta chains drawn from one sample of a study of blood T cell repertoires in COVID-19. Data came from immunoSEQ multiplex PCR; TCRdb stores just in-frame clones and leaves some out. The sample includes around 250,000 clones, 75% to 90% of them seen just once. The specimen was PBMCs or T cells enriched from blood (not recorded which). The receptors come from a woman aged 50 to 60 who had recovered from COVID-19. The CDR3 runs from the conserved cysteine through the conserved F or W. The order of the fields is CDR3 DNA, CDR3 protein, J gene, D gene, V gene, clone size. The D gene is left open where the match is weak. Clone size is stated in some rows and not others, as once, few, many or a class when expanded.

CDR3nt: TGTGCCAGCAGTTACCGGCTAGCGGGAAACACCGGGGAGCTGTTTTTT; CDR3aa: CASSYRLAGNTGELFF; j_gene: TRBJ2-2; d_gene: TRBD2; v_gene: TRBV6-2/TRBV6-3; abundance: NA
CDR3nt: TGTGCCAGCAGTGTCGACAGGGAAGTGGATGGCTACACCTTC; CDR3aa: CASSVDREVDGYTF; j_gene: TRBJ1-2; d_gene: TRBD1; v_gene: TRBV28; abundance: NA
CDR3nt: TGCGCCAGCAGGACCGGGACTAGCGTGGATACGCAGTATTTT; CDR3aa: CASRTGTSVDTQYF; j_gene: TRBJ2-3; d_gene: TRBD2; v_gene: TRBV5-1; abundance: NA
CDR3nt: TGTGCCAGCAAAACCGCGTGGGGCTCCTATGGCTACACCTTC; CDR3aa: CASKTAWGSYGYTF; j_gene: TRBJ1-2; d_gene: NA; v_gene: TRBV28; abundance: NA
CDR3nt: TGTGCCACCGAGACAGGGACTGAAGCTTTCTTT; CDR3aa: CATETGTEAFF; j_gene: TRBJ1-1; d_gene: TRBD1; v_gene: TRBV27; abundance: NA
CDR3nt: TGCGCCAGCAGCCTTTCCGGGACAGGGGGCAATGAGTATTTT; CDR3aa: CASSLSGTGGNEYF; j_gene: TRBJ2-3; d_gene: TRBD1; v_gene: TRBV5-1; abundance: NA
CDR3nt: TGCGCCAGCAGCCGATCGACAGGGGGCTCTGGAAACACCATATATTTT; CDR3aa: CASSRSTGGSGNTIYF; j_gene: TRBJ1-3; d_gene: TRBD1; v_gene: TRBV5-1; abundance: NA
CDR3nt: TGTGCCAGCAGCCCTCTCAGCGGGAGATACTACAATGAGCAGTTCTTC; CDR3aa: CASSPLSGRYYNEQFF; j_gene: TRBJ2-1; d_gene: TRBD2; v_gene: TRBV28; abundance: NA
CDR3nt: TGCGCCAGCAGCCCGATCCGGGACAGGGGATACAATGAGCAGTTCTTC; CDR3aa: CASSPIRDRGYNEQFF; j_gene: TRBJ2-1; d_gene: TRBD1; v_gene: TRBV4-1; abundance: NA
CDR3nt: TGTGCCAGCAGTGAAAGCCGGTCCAGGCCCCCTCAGCCCCAGCATTTT; CDR3aa: CASSESRSRPPQPQHF; j_gene: TRBJ1-5; d_gene: NA; v_gene: TRBV6-1; abundance: NA
CDR3nt: TGTGCCAGCAGTACCTTGACAGGGCTTAACTACGAGCAGTACTTC; CDR3aa: CASSTLTGLNYEQYF; j_gene: TRBJ2-7; d_gene: TRBD1; v_gene: TRBV27; abundance: few
CDR3nt: TGTGCCAGCAGCCCCCATCGTGACAGGGGGCGCCCGGTTGGCGGCAATCAGCCCCAGCATTTT; CDR3aa: CASSPHRDRGRPVGGNQPQHF; j_gene: TRBJ1-5; d_gene: TRBD1; v_gene: TRBV6-2/TRBV6-3; abundance: NA
CDR3nt: TGCAGCGTCATCCGACTAGCGGGACAAGAGACCCAGTACTTC; CDR3aa: CSVIRLAGQETQYF; j_gene: TRBJ2-5; d_gene: TRBD2; v_gene: TRBV29-1; abundance: NA
CDR3nt: TGTGCCAGCAGCCCCGGCTGGACTAGCGGTTACCAAGAGACCCAGTACTTC; CDR3aa: CASSPGWTSGYQETQYF; j_gene: TRBJ2-5; d_gene: TRBD2; v_gene: TRBV7-8; abundance: NA
CDR3nt: TGTGCCAGCAGGGATAGCGGGGTCACAGATACGCAGTATTTT; CDR3aa: CASRDSGVTDTQYF; j_gene: TRBJ2-3; d_gene: TRBD2; v_gene: TRBV3-1/TRBV3-2; abundance: once
CDR3nt: TGTGCCAGTAGTGTCTTGGCCAAATACTCTGGAAACACCATATATTTT; CDR3aa: CASSVLAKYSGNTIYF; j_gene: TRBJ1-3; d_gene: NA; v_gene: TRBV19; abundance: once
CDR3nt: TGTGCCAGCAGTCCCGGACAGGGGTATGGCTACACCTTC; CDR3aa: CASSPGQGYGYTF; j_gene: TRBJ1-2; d_gene: TRBD1; v_gene: TRBV2; abundance: NA
CDR3nt: TGTGCCAGTAGTATATTACCGGATTCGACTCGAGGGCAGTTCTTC; CDR3aa: CASSILPDSTRGQFF; j_gene: TRBJ2-1; d_gene: NA; v_gene: TRBV19; abundance: NA
CDR3nt: TGCGCCAGCAGCGCGAACCCGGGACTAGCGGACAATGAGCAGTTCTTC; CDR3aa: CASSANPGLADNEQFF; j_gene: TRBJ2-1; d_gene: TRBD2; v_gene: TRBV5-1; abundance: NA
CDR3nt: TGTGCCAGCAGCAACTCGGGTGCTGGGACCGGGGAGCTGTTTTTT; CDR3aa: CASSNSGAGTGELFF; j_gene: TRBJ2-2; d_gene: NA; v_gene: TRBV11-1; abundance: NA